A selection of T cell receptor beta chains follows, all from one sample in a study of T cells in Graves' hyperthyroidism and ophthalmopathy. From the multiplex PCR reads, TCRdb called clonotypes with MiXCR, one entry per CDR3 protein. Altogether a few hundred thousand distinct CDR3 sequences are present, 35% to 55% being singletons, with the ten largest covering roughly 8.2%. Material: peripheral blood or thyroid tissue (not recorded which). Receptors originate from a woman younger than 35 with Graves' hyperthyroidism. CDR3s include the opening cysteine and the closing phenylalanine or tryptophan. A D gene is named only where the DNA matches it firmly. Not every row has a clone size; where given, it reads once, few, many or a size class.

- | TRBJ1-1 | TRBV6-1 | - | TGTGCCAGCAGGGCAGGGATGGGCGCTGAAGCTTTCTTT | CASRAGMGAEAFF
- | TRBJ1-2 | TRBV25-1 | - | TGTGCCAGCAGCCAAGAATGGGCTGGAACTAACTATGGCTACACCTTC | CASSQEWAGTNYGYTF
- | TRBJ2-7 | TRBV7-9 | TRBD2 | TGTGCCAGCAGCCCCACTAGCGGGAGGGCCTTCGAGCAGTACTTC | CASSPTSGRAFEQYF
- | TRBJ1-1 | TRBV10-3 | - | TGTGCCAGCAGTGAGGGGCTAGCGGCAGCTTTCTTT | CASSEGLAAAFF
once | TRBJ1-2 | TRBV2 | - | TGTGCCAGCAGTGCTAGAGATCCGGTCAGAAACTATGGCTACACCTTC | CASSARDPVRNYGYTF
- | TRBJ2-7 | TRBV7-8 | - | TGCGCCAGCAGCCTCCAGGGATTGTCGGGCTCCTACGAGCAGTACTTC | CASSLQGLSGSYEQYF
few | TRBJ1-5 | TRBV24-1 | TRBD1 | TGTGCCACCAGTGAATCACAGGGGGGACAGGACAATCAGCCCCAGCATTTT | CATSESQGGQDNQPQHF
- | TRBJ2-1 | TRBV20-1 | - | TGCAGTGCTAGGGAACTAGCTTTGGATGAGCAGTTCTTC | CSARELALDEQFF
- | TRBJ2-7 | TRBV9 | - | TGTGCCAGCAGCGCCGGGACTCCTCACCTCTACGAGCAGTACTTC | CASSAGTPHLYEQYF
- | TRBJ1-2 | TRBV5-1 | - | TGCGCCAGCAGCTCGGAGAGGCAGGTGTATGGCTACACCTTC | CASSSERQVYGYTF
- | TRBJ1-2 | TRBV5-5 | - | TGTGCCAGCAGCTTGGGGGTTATCGGCTATGGCTACACCTTC | CASSLGVIGYGYTF
- | TRBJ2-7 | TRBV7-2 | - | TGCGCCAGCAGCTCGATAGACGGCTACGAGCAGTACTTC | CASSSIDGYEQYF
- | TRBJ2-7 | TRBV2 | - | TGTGCCAGCAGTGGGGGAGGTCCCTACGAGCAGTACTTC | CASSGGGPYEQYF
few | TRBJ2-7 | TRBV20-1 | TRBD1 | TGCAGTGCCCTAGGGACAGTGTTCTACGAGCAGTACTTC | CSALGTVFYEQYF
- | TRBJ2-5 | TRBV6-5 | TRBD2 | TGTGCCAGCAGTTTAGCCGGGGGGGGGCTCAAGGAAGAGACCCAGTACTTC | CASSLAGGGLKEETQYF
- | TRBJ2-7 | TRBV9 | - | TGTGCCAGCAGCGTAGACTGGACAGCCCCCTACGAGCAGTACTTC | CASSVDWTAPYEQYF
- | TRBJ2-5 | TRBV20-1 | TRBD2 | TGCAGTGCCATGGGGGGGGGACAAGAGACCCAGTACTTC | CSAMGGGQETQYF
few | TRBJ1-3 | TRBV29-1 | - | TGCAGCGCCTGCACTCGAAACACCATATATTTT | CSACTRNTIYF
- | TRBJ1-2 | TRBV24-1 | - | TGTGCCACCAGTGATTTGCTGGGGGATGGCTACACCTTC | CATSDLLGDGYTF
- | TRBJ2-7 | TRBV10-1 | TRBD2 | TGCGCCGGGACTAACCAGATCTACGAGCAGTACTTC | CAGTNQIYEQYF
few | TRBJ1-5 | TRBV7-9 | TRBD1 | TGTGCCAGCAGCTTAGGGGGACAGAGCAATCAGCCCCAGCATTTT | CASSLGGQSNQPQHF
many | TRBJ1-2 | TRBV13 | - | TGTGCCAGCAGCTTACGGACCGTAGGCTATGGCTACACCTTC | CASSLRTVGYGYTF
- | TRBJ2-5 | TRBV5-1 | - | TGCGCCAGCAGCCCTACCGTTTCGCCAGAGACCCAGTACTTC | CASSPTVSPETQYF
- | TRBJ1-5 | TRBV15 | TRBD1 | TGTGCCACCAGCAGCAAGGACAGGGATCAGCCCCAGCATTTT | CATSSKDRDQPQHF
many | TRBJ1-1 | TRBV2 | TRBD1 | TGTGCCAGCAGAACAGGGGGCTCAGCTTTCTTT | CASRTGGSAFF
- | TRBJ1-4 | TRBV29-1 | TRBD1 | TGCAGCGCCCGAGACAGGGGGCGTGAAAAACTGTTTTTT | CSARDRGREKLFF
many | TRBJ2-5 | TRBV29-1 | - | TGCAGCGTCCTGGAGGGAGGACGGTCAGAGACCCAGTACTTC | CSVLEGGRSETQYF
- | TRBJ2-7 | TRBV9 | - | TGTGCCAGCAGCTTAAGTGGTGTACTGGGTGAGCAGTACTTC | CASSLSGVLGEQYF
- | TRBJ2-7 | TRBV10-3 | TRBD1 | TGTGCCATCAGTGCTAGCCTTAGGGGACAGGCCAGTTACGAGCAGTACTTC | CAISASLRGQASYEQYF
- | TRBJ2-5 | TRBV5-5 | TRBD2 | TGTGCCTGCAGCTTGCCGACTAGCGAGACCCAGTACTTC | CACSLPTSETQYF
- | TRBJ1-1 | TRBV10-3 | TRBD1 | TGTGCCATCAGTGTTTCCGACAGGGATAACACTGAAGCTTTCTTT | CAISVSDRDNTEAFF
few | TRBJ1-2 | TRBV25-1 | - | TGTGCCAGCTCACCATCAACCGGGACGGCCAACTATGGCTACACCTTC | CASSPSTGTANYGYTF
- | TRBJ1-5 | TRBV25-1 | TRBD1 | TGTGCCAGCAGCTTTGGGGGGACAGGTTACAATCAGCCCCAGCATTTT | CASSFGGTGYNQPQHF
- | TRBJ1-1 | TRBV2 | TRBD1 | TGTGCCAGCAGACGGACAGGGGGCGTCACTGAAGCTTTCTTT | CASRRTGGVTEAFF
- | TRBJ1-1 | TRBV19 | - | TGTGCCAGTACCTTCACCGGTCGGGACACTGAAGCTTTCTTT | CASTFTGRDTEAFF
- | TRBJ2-7 | TRBV7-9 | - | TGTGCCAGCAGCTCCCCGGGAAGGAACGAGCAGTACTTC | CASSSPGRNEQYF
- | TRBJ1-4 | TRBV9 | - | TGTGCCAGCAGCGTAGACGGTAAACTGTTTTTT | CASSVDGKLFF
many | TRBJ2-7 | TRBV2 | TRBD1 | TGTGCCATCAATCGACAGGGGGCGAACGAGCAGTACTTC | CAINRQGANEQYF
many | TRBJ1-2 | TRBV10-3 | - | TGTGCCATCAGTGAGTCGTTACAGGGCTATGGCTACACCTTC | CAISESLQGYGYTF
- | TRBJ2-5 | TRBV29-1 | - | TGCAGTTACTACAGGGAAGACACCCAGTACTTC | CSYYREDTQYF
few | TRBJ2-7 | TRBV19 | TRBD2 | TGTGCCAGTAGTACAAGACTAGCGGACTACGAGCAGTACTTC | CASSTRLADYEQYF
- | TRBJ1-2 | TRBV2 | TRBD1 | TGTGCCAGCGGACAGGGTATCTATGGCTACACCTTC | CASGQGIYGYTF
once | TRBJ2-1 | TRBV7-9 | - | TGTGCCAGCAGCTGGTCGAGCTCCTATAATGAGCAGTTCTTC | CASSWSSSYNEQFF
many | TRBJ2-5 | TRBV7-2 | - | TGTGCCAGCAGCTTCTGGCAGGGAGCCCAAGAGACCCAGTACTTC | CASSFWQGAQETQYF
many | TRBJ1-3 | TRBV9 | - | TGTGCCAGCAGCGTAGCTCCCGACGGAAACACCATATATTTT | CASSVAPDGNTIYF
few | TRBJ1-4 | TRBV9 | - | TGTGCCAGCAGCGGGAGACAAGCAACTAATGAAAAACTGTTTTTT | CASSGRQATNEKLFF
- | TRBJ2-6 | TRBV7-2 | - | TGTGCCAGCAGGACCGTGAGGGGGGCCAACGTCCTGACTTTC | CASRTVRGANVLTF
- | TRBJ2-7 | TRBV7-2 | TRBD1 | TGTGCCAGCAGCCCCGGACAGGTTTACTACGAGCAGTACTTC | CASSPGQVYYEQYF
many | TRBJ2-5 | TRBV29-1 | - | TGCAGCGTTGACAGGGGAAAAGAGACCCAGTACTTC | CSVDRGKETQYF
- | TRBJ2-6 | TRBV15 | - | TGTGCCACCAGCAGCTCCAGGGTATCTGGGGCCAACGTCCTGACTTTC | CATSSSRVSGANVLTF